Listed here is a single TCR beta chain. As yet, its antigen is unknown. V lost 4 bases and J lost 4; bases outside the gene matches: 13. Germline CDR1 SGHRS, CDR2 YFSETQ. The CDR3 runs to 16 residues. Use of 60 Vbeta and 13 Jbeta primers characterized the PCR. The repertoire was sequenced with immunoSEQ multiplex PCR; TCRdb's copy has only in-frame clones and lacks some. Here the sample table reports around 31,000 clones. This sample was included in a study of cytomegalovirus exposure and HLA in healthy donors. Study outcomes and limitations: Reportedly, a later analysis found an Asian-associated ancestry cluster had fewer N-insertions than the roughly 670-donor mean. There was a cluster of highly shared sequence variants that was likely a sequencing artifact.

The genes are TRBV5-1 and TRBJ1-1; 7 positions agree with TRBD1. The receptor was isolated from a female donor in good health and CMV-seronegative. The material sequenced was PBMCs. CDR3 protein: CASSRRAETGTTEAFF. As DNA, the CDR3 is TGCGCCAGCAGCCGCCGGGCGGAGACAGGGACCACTGAAGCTTTCTTT.